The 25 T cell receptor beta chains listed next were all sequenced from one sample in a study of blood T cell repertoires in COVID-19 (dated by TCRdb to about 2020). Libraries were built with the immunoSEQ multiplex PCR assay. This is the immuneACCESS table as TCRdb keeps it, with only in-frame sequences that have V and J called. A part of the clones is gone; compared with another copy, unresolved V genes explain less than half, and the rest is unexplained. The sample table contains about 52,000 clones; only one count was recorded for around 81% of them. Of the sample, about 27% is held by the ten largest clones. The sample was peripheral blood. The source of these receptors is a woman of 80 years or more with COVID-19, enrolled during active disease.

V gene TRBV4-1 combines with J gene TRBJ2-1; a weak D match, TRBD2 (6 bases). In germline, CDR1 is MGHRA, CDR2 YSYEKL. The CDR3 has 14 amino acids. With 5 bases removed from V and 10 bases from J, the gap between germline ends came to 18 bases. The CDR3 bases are TGCGCCAGCAGCGATAGGGACTTTCCTTTGGAGCAGTTCTTC. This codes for CASSDRDFPLEQFF.

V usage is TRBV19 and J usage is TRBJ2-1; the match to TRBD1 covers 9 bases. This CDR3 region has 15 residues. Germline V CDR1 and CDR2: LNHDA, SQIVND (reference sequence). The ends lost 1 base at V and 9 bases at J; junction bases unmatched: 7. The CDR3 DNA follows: TGTGCCAGTAGTATAGGTGGGACAGGGTCTGGTGAGCAGTTCTTC. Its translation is CASSIGGTGSGEQFF. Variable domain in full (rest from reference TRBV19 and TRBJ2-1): DGGITQSPKYLFRKEGQNVTLSCEQNLNHDAMYWYRQDPGQGLRLIYYSQIVNDFQKGDIAEGYSVSREKKESFPLTVTSAQKNPTAFYLCASSIGGTGSGEQFFGPGTRLTVL.

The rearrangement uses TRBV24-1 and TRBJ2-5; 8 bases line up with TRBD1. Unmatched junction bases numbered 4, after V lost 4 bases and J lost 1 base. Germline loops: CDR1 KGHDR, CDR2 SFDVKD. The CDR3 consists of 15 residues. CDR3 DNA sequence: TGTGCCACCAGTGAACACACAGGGGGCCAAGAGACCCAGTACTTC. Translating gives CATSEHTGGQETQYF.

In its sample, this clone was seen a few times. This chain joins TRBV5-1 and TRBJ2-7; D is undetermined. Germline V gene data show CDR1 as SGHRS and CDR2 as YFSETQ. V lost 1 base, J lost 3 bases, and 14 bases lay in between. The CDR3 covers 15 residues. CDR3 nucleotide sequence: TGCGCCAGCAGCTTGATCGTCGCCGCAGGCTACGAGCAGTACTTC. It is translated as CASSLIVAAGYEQYF.

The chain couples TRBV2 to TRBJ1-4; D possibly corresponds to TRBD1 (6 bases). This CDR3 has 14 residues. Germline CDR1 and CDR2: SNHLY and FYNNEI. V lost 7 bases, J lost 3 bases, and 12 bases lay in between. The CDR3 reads CASNVQGPNEKLFF. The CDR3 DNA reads TGTGCCAGCAACGTACAGGGACCTAATGAAAAACTGTTTTTT.

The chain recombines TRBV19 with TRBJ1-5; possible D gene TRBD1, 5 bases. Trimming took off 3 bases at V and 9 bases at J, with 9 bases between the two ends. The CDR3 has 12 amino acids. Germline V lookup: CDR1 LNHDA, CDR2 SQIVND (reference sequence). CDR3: CASSIRQGPQHF. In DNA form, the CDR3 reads TGTGCCAGTAGTATTAGGCAGGGGCCCCAGCATTTT.

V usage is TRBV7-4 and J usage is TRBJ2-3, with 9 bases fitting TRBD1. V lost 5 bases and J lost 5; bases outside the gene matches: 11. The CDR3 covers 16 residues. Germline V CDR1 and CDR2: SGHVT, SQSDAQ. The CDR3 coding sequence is TGTGCCAGCAGCCCACGCACAGGGGGCAGTGGAGATACGCAGTATTTT. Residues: CASSPRTGGSGDTQYF.

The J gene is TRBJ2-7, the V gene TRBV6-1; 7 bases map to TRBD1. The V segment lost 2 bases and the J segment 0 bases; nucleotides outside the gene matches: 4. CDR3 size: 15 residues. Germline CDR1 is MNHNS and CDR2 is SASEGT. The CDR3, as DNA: TGTGCCAGCAGTGAAAGGGGACAGAGCTCCTACGAGCAGTACTTC. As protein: CASSERGQSSYEQYF.

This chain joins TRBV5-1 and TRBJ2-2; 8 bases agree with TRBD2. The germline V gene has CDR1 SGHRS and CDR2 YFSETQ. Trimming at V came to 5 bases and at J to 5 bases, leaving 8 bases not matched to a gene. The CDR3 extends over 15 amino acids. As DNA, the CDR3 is TGCGCCAGCAGTGCGAGCGTAGCGGGGACCGGGGAGCTGTTTTTT. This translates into CASSASVAGTGELFF.

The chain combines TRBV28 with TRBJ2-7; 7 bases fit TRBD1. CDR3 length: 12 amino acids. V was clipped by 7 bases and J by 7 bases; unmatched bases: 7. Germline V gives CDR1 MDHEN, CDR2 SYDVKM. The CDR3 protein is CASKGQIWEQYF. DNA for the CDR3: TGTGCCAGCAAGGGACAGATATGGGAGCAGTACTTC.

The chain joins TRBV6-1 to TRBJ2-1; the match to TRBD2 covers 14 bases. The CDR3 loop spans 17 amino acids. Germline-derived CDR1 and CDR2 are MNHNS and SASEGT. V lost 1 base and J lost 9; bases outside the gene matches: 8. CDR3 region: CASSEDSGLAGVGEQFF. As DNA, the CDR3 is TGTGCCAGCAGTGAAGACTCGGGACTAGCGGGAGTCGGTGAGCAGTTCTTC.

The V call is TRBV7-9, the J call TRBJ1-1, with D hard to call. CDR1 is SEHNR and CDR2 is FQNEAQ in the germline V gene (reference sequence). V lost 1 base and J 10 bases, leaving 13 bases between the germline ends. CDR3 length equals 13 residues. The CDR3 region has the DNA TGTGCCAGCAGCTTAGTGGTAGGAGCGGGAGCTTTCTTT. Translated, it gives CASSLVVGAGAFF.

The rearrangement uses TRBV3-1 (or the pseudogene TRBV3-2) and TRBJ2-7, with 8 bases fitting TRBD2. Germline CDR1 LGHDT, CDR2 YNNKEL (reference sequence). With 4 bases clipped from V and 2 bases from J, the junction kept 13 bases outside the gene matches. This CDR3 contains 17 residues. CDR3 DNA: TGTGCCAGCAGCCCCCTCAGCGGGGGACACTATGCCTACGAGCAGTACTTC. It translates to CASSPLSGGHYAYEQYF.

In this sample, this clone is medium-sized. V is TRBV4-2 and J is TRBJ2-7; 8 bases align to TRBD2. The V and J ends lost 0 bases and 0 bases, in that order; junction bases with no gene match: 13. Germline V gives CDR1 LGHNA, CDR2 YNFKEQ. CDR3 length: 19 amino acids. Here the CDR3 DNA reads TGTGCCAGCAGCCAAGAGAGGGCGGGCGGGAGGATAAGCTCCTACGAGCAGTACTTC. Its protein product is CASSQERAGGRISSYEQYF.

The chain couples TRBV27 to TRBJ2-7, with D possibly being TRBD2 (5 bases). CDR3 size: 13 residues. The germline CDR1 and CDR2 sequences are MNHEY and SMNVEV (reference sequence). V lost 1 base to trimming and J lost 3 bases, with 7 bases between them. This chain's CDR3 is CASSLLGDYEQYF. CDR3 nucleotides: TGTGCCAGCAGTTTATTGGGAGACTACGAGCAGTACTTC.

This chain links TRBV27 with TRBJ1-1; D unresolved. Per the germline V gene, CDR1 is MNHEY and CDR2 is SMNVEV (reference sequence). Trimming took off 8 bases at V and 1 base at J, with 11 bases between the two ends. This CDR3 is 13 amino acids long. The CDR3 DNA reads TGTGCCAGCGCCTGGACTCAGAACACTGAAGCTTTCTTT. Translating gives CASAWTQNTEAFF.

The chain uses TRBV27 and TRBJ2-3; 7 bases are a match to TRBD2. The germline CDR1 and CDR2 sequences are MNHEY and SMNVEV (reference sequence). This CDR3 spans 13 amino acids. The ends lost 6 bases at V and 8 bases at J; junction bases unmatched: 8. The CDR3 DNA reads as TGTGCCAGCAGCCGCACTAGCGAGGGTACGCAGTATTTT. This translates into CASSRTSEGTQYF.

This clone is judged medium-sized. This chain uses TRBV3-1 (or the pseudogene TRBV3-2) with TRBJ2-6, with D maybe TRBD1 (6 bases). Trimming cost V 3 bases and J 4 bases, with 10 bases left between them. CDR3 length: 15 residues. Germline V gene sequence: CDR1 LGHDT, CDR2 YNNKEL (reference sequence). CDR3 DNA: TGTGCCAGCAGCCAGCAGGGGTACGGGGCCAACGTCCTGACTTTC. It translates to CASSQQGYGANVLTF.

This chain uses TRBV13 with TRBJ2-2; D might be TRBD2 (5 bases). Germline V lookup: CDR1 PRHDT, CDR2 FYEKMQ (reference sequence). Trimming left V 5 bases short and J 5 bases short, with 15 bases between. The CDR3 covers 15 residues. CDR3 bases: TGTGCCAGCAGCCGATACAATCGGAGGACCGGGGAGCTGTTTTTT. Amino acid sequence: CASSRYNRRTGELFF. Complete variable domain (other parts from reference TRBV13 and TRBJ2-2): AAGVIQSPRHLIKEKRETATLKCYPIPRHDTVYWYQQGPGQDPQFLISFYEKMQSDKGSIPDRFSAQQFSDYHSELNMSSLELGDSALYFCASSRYNRRTGELFFGEGSRLTVL.

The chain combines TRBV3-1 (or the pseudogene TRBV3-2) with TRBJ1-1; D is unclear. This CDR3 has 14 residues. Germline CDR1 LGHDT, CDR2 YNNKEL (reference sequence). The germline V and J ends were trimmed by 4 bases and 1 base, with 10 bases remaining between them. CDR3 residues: CASSLEQPNTEAFF. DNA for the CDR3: TGTGCCAGCAGCCTCGAACAGCCGAACACTGAAGCTTTCTTT.

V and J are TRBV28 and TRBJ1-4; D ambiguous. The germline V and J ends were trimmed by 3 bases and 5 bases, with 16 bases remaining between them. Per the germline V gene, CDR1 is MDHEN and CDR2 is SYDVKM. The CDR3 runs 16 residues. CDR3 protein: CASSLGGEGSNEKLFF. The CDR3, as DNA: TGTGCCAGCAGTTTGGGCGGGGAAGGATCCAATGAAAAACTGTTTTTT.

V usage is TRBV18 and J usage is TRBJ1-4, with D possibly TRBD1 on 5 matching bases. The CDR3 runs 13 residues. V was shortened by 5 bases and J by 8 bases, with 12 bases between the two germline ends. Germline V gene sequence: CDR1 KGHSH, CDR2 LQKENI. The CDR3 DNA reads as TGTGCCAGCTCAGCAGGGTTCGGGGAAAAACTGTTTTTT. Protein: CASSAGFGEKLFF.

CDR3 amino acids: CASSLIDRGSGYTF. The CDR3 DNA is TGTGCCAGCAGTTTAATTGACAGGGGTAGTGGCTACACCTTC. This chain links TRBV28 with TRBJ1-2; 8 bases agree with TRBD1. The CDR3 sequence is 14 residues long. Looked up from germline, CDR1 is MDHEN and CDR2 is SYDVKM. With 2 bases clipped from V and 7 bases from J, the junction kept 6 bases outside the gene matches.

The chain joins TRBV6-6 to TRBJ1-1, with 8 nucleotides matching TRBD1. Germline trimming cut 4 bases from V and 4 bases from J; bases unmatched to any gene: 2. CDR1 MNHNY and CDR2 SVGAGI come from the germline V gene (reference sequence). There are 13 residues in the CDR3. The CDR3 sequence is CASSFTGGTEAFF. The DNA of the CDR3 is TGTGCCAGCAGTTTCACAGGGGGCACTGAAGCTTTCTTT.

CDR3: CASSATSGSAYEQYF. CDR3 coding DNA: TGTGCCAGCAGCGCGACTAGCGGGAGTGCCTACGAGCAGTACTTC. The chain uses TRBV11-2 and TRBJ2-7, with 12 bases matching TRBD2. The trim removed 5 bases at V and 2 bases at J, leaving 4 bases unmatched. The CDR3 totals 15 residues. Per the germline V gene, CDR1 is SGHAT and CDR2 is FQNNGV.